Shown below are 21 T cell receptor beta chains from a single sample sequenced in a study of T cell responses to AZD1222 COVID-19 vaccine. TCRdb's table, derived via immunoSEQ multiplex PCR, lists solely in-frame clones and lacks some. The sample has around 160,000 clones, approximately 85% seen once. Sequenced material: peripheral blood, taken on day 0 of MenACWY control vaccination. These TCRs come from an adult in good health.

The V call is TRBV5-1, the J call TRBJ2-3; possible D gene TRBD2, 7 bases. There are 17 residues in the CDR3. CDR1 SGHRS and CDR2 YFSETQ come from the germline V gene. V shed 4 bases and J shed 2 bases, with 20 bases lying between them. The CDR3 sequence: CASSRGATALSTDTQYF. The CDR3 DNA reads as TGCGCCAGCAGCCGGGGGGCCACGGCCCTATCCACAGATACGCAGTATTTT.

The V and J genes are TRBV21-1 and TRBJ2-7; TRBD1, the D gene given by the table, was not confirmed from the DNA. TRBV21-1 is termed a pseudogene. The CDR3 has 11 residues. The DNA for the CDR3 is TGTGCCAGCAGCACCCACTACGAGCAGTACTTC. Its protein is CASSTHYEQYF.

The V call is TRBV6-1, the J call TRBJ2-3; 10 nucleotides line up with TRBD2. From germline, CDR1 is MNHNS and CDR2 SASEGT. The CDR3 runs to 15 residues. Trimming removed 2 bases from V and 4 bases from J; junction bases left unmatched: 3. The CDR3 bases are TGTGCCAGCAGTGAAAGGAGCGGGGGGGCAGATACGCAGTATTTT. Encoded protein: CASSERSGGADTQYF.

This chain uses TRBV11-2 with TRBJ2-2; 8 positions match TRBD2. The CDR3 spans 13 residues. The V gene's germline CDR1 is SGHAT and CDR2 FQNNGV. Unmatched junction bases numbered 1, after V lost 4 bases and J lost 6 bases. CDR3 residues: CASSSGGPGELFF. CDR3 coding DNA: TGTGCCAGCAGCTCGGGGGGGCCCGGGGAGCTGTTTTTT.

The gene calls are TRBV11-2 and TRBJ2-3; 12 bases fit TRBD2. CDR3 length: 17 residues. J was trimmed by 6 bases and V by 5 bases; bases with no gene match: 12. Germline-derived CDR1 and CDR2 are SGHAT and FQNNGV. Written as DNA, the CDR3 is TGTGCCAGCAGCCTTAGAGCTAGCGGGGGGGCCGGGGATACGCAGTATTTT. Its protein product is CASSLRASGGAGDTQYF.

The rearrangement links TRBV2 to TRBJ2-1; 7 bases line up with TRBD2. V was clipped by 4 bases and J by 9 bases; unmatched bases: 9. The CDR3 sequence is 14 residues long. Germline V gene sequence: CDR1 SNHLY, CDR2 FYNNEI. Written as DNA, the CDR3 is TGTGCCAGCAGTGTGTGGGGACTAAGGGGTGAGCAGTTCTTC. This codes for CASSVWGLRGEQFF.

This chain joins TRBV14 and TRBJ1-1; no definite D call. The CDR3 runs to 12 residues. Trimming took off 3 bases at V and 3 bases at J, with 5 bases between the two ends. Germline values: CDR1 SGHDN, CDR2 FVKESK. CDR3 in DNA: TGTGCCAGCAGCCAGCCCTACACTGAAGCTTTCTTT. Its translation is CASSQPYTEAFF.

The rearrangement joins TRBV5-1 to TRBJ2-7; 9 nucleotides agree with TRBD1. With 0 bases clipped from V and 3 bases from J, the junction kept 7 bases outside the gene matches. There are 16 residues in the CDR3. Per germline, CDR1 SGHRS and CDR2 YFSETQ. The CDR3 DNA is TGCGCCAGCAGCTTGGCCGTCTGGGACAGGGTCTACGAGCAGTACGTC. It yields the protein CASSLAVWDRVYEQYV.

The chain carries TRBV6-5 and TRBJ1-1; possible D gene TRBD1, 5 bases. The CDR3 sequence is 13 residues long. The ends were cut back, 8 bases at V and 1 base at J, with 11 bases in the middle. Germline V gene data show CDR1 as MNHEY and CDR2 as SVGAGI. CDR3 sequence (DNA): TGTGCCAGCCTCCCGGGGGGGAACACTGAAGCTTTCTTT. It codes for CASLPGGNTEAFF.

This chain links TRBV3-1 (or the pseudogene TRBV3-2) with TRBJ2-6; perhaps D is TRBD1 or TRBD2 (5 bases each). Trimming took off 3 bases at V and 0 bases at J, with 18 bases between the two ends. In germline, CDR1 is LGHDT, CDR2 YNNKEL (reference sequence). This CDR3 contains 19 residues. CDR3 protein: CASSHDSGTVTSGANVLTF. CDR3 nucleotides: TGTGCCAGCAGCCACGACTCCGGGACGGTAACCTCTGGGGCCAACGTCCTGACTTTC.

This sequence joins TRBV3-1 (or the pseudogene TRBV3-2) and TRBJ1-2; TRBD1 matches at 9 bases. CDR1 and CDR2 (germline): LGHDT, YNNKEL (reference sequence). The CDR3 length is 15 residues. J gave up 4 bases and V 3 bases, and 6 bases lay outside the gene matches. CDR3 loop: CASSQDTGQGYGYTF. CDR3 nucleotides: TGTGCCAGCAGCCAGGACACGGGACAGGGCTATGGCTACACCTTC.

The chain uses TRBV5-1 and TRBJ2-7; 9 bases fit TRBD1. Germline CDR1 reads SGHRS; CDR2 reads YFSETQ. This CDR3 is built from 14 residues. V gave up 6 bases and J gave up 4 bases; unmatched junction bases: 8. This CDR3 reads CASTRTGGTYEQYF. CDR3 nucleotide sequence: TGCGCCAGCACTAGAACAGGGGGCACGTACGAGCAGTACTTC.

The CDR3 coding sequence is TGTGCCAGCAGCCGAGGTTACACAGATACGCAGTATTTT. This gives the protein CASSRGYTDTQYF. The gene calls are TRBV7-2 and TRBJ2-3; no clear D gene. Trimming left V 5 bases short and J 2 bases short, with 8 bases between. CDR1 is SGHTA, CDR2 FQGNSA, per germline. CDR3 length: 13 amino acids.

The chain couples TRBV6-5 to TRBJ2-2; no clear D. V gave up 5 bases and J gave up 8 bases, with 12 bases separating them. In germline, CDR1 is MNHEY, CDR2 SVGAGI. The CDR3 extends over 13 amino acids. This CDR3 is CASSIIKRGELFF. The CDR3 DNA is TGTGCCAGCAGTATAATAAAACGGGGGGAGCTGTTTTTT.

The chain recombines TRBV5-1 with TRBJ1-1; D not certain. Trimming took 4 bases from V and 5 from J, leaving 12 bases between them. CDR1 and CDR2 from the germline V gene are SGHRS and YFSETQ. This CDR3 spans 13 amino acids. The DNA for the CDR3 is TGCGCCAGCAGCCCCAATCAGGTTACTGAAGCTTTCTTT. Protein: CASSPNQVTEAFF.

The chain employs TRBV5-4 and TRBJ2-7; 8 nucleotides align to TRBD1. The V and J ends lost 0 bases and 6 bases, in that order; junction bases with no gene match: 8. The CDR3 has 15 residues. The germline CDR1 and CDR2 sequences are SGHNT and YYREEE (reference sequence). The CDR3 nucleotides read TGTGCCAGCAGCTTGGGGCAGGGGGCGCTTTCCGAGCAGTACGTC. The encoded protein is CASSLGQGALSEQYV.

This chain connects TRBV28 to TRBJ1-1, with a possible D match to TRBD1 (6 bases). Germline CDR1 MDHEN, CDR2 SYDVKM. The CDR3 consists of 15 residues. Trimming left V 7 bases short and J 2 bases short, with 17 bases between. The CDR3 DNA reads TGTGCCAGCACCCTGATGACAGGCGCTAACACTGAAGCTTTCTTT. Protein product: CASTLMTGANTEAFF.

The rearrangement uses TRBV7-9 and TRBJ1-1; maybe TRBD1 (6 bases). V shed 1 base and J shed 3 bases, with 12 bases lying between them. CDR1 and CDR2 (germline): SEHNR, FQNEAQ (reference sequence). The CDR3 loop spans 15 amino acids. The CDR3 bases are TGTGCCAGCAGCTTAGGGTCAGGGGCATACACTGAAGCTTTCTTT. Translated, it gives CASSLGSGAYTEAFF. Full variable domain (remainder filled in from reference TRBV7-9 and TRBJ1-1): DTGVSQNPRHKITKRGQNVTFRCDPISEHNRLYWYRQTLGQGPEFLTYFQNEAQLEKSRLLSDRFSAERPKGSFSTLEIQRTEQGDSAMYLCASSLGSGAYTEAFFGQGTRLTVV.

CDR3 protein: CASSPSGTALNTEAFF. The CDR3 DNA reads TGTGCCAGCAGCCCTTCTGGGACAGCATTGAACACTGAAGCTTTCTTT. This chain links TRBV5-4 with TRBJ1-1; 7 bases match TRBD1. The CDR3 covers 16 residues. Germline values: CDR1 SGHNT, CDR2 YYREEE (reference sequence). The trim removed 4 bases at V and 0 bases at J, leaving 9 bases unmatched. Using reference TRBV5-4 and TRBJ1-1 for the parts outside the CDR3, the full variable domain is ETGVTQSPTHLIKTRGQQVTLRCSSQSGHNTVSWYQQALGQGPQFIFQYYREEENGRGNFPPRFSGLQFPNYSSELNVNALELDDSALYLCASSPSGTALNTEAFFGQGTRLTVV.

A single count supports this clone. This chain links TRBV10-3 with TRBJ1-5; D not resolved. The V end was cut by 4 bases, the J end by 3 bases, with 10 bases between. The CDR3 sequence is 14 residues long. Germline-derived CDR1 and CDR2 are ENHRY and SYGVKD. CDR3 in amino acids: CAISGQENNQPQHF. The DNA for the CDR3 is TGTGCCATCAGTGGCCAGGAGAACAATCAGCCCCAGCATTTT.

The genes are TRBV2 and TRBJ1-1, with TRBD1 as a possible D gene (6 bases). The ends were cut back, 8 bases at V and 1 base at J, with 14 bases in the middle. CDR1 is SNHLY, CDR2 FYNNEI, per germline. The CDR3 loop spans 14 amino acids. The CDR3 spells CASGPTGRNTEAFF. CDR3 coding DNA: TGTGCCAGCGGACCGACAGGAAGGAACACTGAAGCTTTCTTT. Drawing the rest from reference TRBV2 and TRBJ1-1, the complete variable domain is EPEVTQTPSHQVTQMGQEVILRCVPISNHLYFYWYRQILGQKVEFLVSFYNNEISEKSEIFDDQFSVERPDGSNFTLKIRSTKLEDSAMYFCASGPTGRNTEAFFGQGTRLTVV.